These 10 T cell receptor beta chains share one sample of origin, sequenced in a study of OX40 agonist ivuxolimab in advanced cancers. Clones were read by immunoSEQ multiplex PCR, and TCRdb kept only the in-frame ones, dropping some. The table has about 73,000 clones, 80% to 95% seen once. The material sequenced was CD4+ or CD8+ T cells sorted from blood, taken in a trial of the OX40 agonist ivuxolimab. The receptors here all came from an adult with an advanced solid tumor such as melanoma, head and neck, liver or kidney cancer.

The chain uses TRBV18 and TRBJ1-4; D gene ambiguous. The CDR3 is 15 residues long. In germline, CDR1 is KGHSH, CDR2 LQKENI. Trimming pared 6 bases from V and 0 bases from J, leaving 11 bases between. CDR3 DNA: TGTGCCAGCTCGGCGAGGGATGCAACTAATGAAAAACTGTTTTTT. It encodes CASSARDATNEKLFF.

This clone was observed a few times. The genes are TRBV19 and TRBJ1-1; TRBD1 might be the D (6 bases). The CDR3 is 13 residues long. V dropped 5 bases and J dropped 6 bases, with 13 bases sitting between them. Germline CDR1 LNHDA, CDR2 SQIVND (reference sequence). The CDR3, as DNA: TGTGCCAGTAGTTATCAGGGGATCCCTGAAGCTTTCTTT. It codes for CASSYQGIPEAFF.

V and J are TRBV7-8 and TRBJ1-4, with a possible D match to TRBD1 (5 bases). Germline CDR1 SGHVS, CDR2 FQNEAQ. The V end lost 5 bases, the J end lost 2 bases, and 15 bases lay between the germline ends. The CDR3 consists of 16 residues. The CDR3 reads CASSRGIIATNEKLFF. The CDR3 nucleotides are TGTGCCAGCAGCCGGGGGATCATAGCGACTAATGAAAAACTGTTTTTT.

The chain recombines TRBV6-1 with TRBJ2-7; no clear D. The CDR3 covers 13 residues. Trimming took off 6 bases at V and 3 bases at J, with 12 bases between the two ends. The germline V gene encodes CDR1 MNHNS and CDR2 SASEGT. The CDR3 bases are TGTGCCAGCAGGTTTCTAGGGTACTACGAGCAGTACTTC. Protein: CASRFLGYYEQYF.

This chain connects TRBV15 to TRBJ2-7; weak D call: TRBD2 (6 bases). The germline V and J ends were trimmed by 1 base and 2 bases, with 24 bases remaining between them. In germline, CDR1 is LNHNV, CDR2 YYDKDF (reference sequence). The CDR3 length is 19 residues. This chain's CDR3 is CATSRGTGLSDYQPYEQYF. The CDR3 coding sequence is TGTGCCACCAGCAGAGGAACGGGACTCTCCGACTATCAGCCCTACGAGCAGTACTTC.

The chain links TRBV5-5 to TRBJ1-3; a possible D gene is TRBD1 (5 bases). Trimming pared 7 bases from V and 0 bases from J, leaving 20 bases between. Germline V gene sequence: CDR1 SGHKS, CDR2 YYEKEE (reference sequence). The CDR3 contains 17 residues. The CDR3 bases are TGTGCCAGCGCCCTGGGGCCGGAGGTACCCTCTGGAAACACCATATATTTT. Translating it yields CASALGPEVPSGNTIYF.

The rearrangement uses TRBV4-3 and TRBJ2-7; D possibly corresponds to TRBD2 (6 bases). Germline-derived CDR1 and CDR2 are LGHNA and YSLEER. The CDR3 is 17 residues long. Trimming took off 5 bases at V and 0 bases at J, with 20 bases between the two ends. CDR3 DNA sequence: TGCGCCAGCAGCGGTCCCTCACCTAGCGCTAGCTCCTACGAGCAGTACTTC. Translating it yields CASSGPSPSASSYEQYF.

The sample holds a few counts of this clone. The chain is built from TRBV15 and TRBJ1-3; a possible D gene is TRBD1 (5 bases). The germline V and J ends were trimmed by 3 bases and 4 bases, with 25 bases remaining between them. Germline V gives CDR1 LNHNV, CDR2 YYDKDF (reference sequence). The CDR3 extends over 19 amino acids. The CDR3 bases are TGTGCCACCAGCAGTACGTTGGCCAAGGGGTTAAGAGAGGGAAACACCATATATTTT. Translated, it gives CATSSTLAKGLREGNTIYF.

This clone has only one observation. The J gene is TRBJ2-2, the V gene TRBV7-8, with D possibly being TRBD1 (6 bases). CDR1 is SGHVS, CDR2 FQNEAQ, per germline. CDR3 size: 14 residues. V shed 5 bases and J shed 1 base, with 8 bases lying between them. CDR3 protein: CASSRTVNTGELFF. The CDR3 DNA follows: TGTGCCAGCAGCCGGACAGTGAACACCGGGGAGCTGTTTTTT.

The CDR3, as DNA: TGTGCCAGCAGCGTAGACCCCTCGCTACCTGAAGGCCCCACCTATGGCTACACCTTC. Its protein is CASSVDPSLPEGPTYGYTF. The chain couples TRBV9 to TRBJ1-2; D not resolved. CDR3 length equals 19 residues. CDR1 and CDR2 from the germline V gene are SGDLS and YYNGEE. V was cut by 0 bases and J by 4 bases, with 25 bases left in between.